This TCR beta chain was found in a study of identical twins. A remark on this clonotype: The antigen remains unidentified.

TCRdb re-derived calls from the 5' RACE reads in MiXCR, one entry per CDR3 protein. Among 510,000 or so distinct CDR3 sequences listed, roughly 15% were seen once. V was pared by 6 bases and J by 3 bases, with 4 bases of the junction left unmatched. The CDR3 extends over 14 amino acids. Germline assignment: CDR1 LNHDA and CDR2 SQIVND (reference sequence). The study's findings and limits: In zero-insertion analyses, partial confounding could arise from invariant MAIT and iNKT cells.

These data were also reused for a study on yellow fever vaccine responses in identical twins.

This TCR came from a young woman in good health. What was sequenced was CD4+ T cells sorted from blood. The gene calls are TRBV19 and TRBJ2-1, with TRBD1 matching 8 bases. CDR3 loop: CASRKTGVYNEQFF. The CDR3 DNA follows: TGTGCCAGTAGGAAGACAGGGGTCTACAATGAGCAGTTCTTC.